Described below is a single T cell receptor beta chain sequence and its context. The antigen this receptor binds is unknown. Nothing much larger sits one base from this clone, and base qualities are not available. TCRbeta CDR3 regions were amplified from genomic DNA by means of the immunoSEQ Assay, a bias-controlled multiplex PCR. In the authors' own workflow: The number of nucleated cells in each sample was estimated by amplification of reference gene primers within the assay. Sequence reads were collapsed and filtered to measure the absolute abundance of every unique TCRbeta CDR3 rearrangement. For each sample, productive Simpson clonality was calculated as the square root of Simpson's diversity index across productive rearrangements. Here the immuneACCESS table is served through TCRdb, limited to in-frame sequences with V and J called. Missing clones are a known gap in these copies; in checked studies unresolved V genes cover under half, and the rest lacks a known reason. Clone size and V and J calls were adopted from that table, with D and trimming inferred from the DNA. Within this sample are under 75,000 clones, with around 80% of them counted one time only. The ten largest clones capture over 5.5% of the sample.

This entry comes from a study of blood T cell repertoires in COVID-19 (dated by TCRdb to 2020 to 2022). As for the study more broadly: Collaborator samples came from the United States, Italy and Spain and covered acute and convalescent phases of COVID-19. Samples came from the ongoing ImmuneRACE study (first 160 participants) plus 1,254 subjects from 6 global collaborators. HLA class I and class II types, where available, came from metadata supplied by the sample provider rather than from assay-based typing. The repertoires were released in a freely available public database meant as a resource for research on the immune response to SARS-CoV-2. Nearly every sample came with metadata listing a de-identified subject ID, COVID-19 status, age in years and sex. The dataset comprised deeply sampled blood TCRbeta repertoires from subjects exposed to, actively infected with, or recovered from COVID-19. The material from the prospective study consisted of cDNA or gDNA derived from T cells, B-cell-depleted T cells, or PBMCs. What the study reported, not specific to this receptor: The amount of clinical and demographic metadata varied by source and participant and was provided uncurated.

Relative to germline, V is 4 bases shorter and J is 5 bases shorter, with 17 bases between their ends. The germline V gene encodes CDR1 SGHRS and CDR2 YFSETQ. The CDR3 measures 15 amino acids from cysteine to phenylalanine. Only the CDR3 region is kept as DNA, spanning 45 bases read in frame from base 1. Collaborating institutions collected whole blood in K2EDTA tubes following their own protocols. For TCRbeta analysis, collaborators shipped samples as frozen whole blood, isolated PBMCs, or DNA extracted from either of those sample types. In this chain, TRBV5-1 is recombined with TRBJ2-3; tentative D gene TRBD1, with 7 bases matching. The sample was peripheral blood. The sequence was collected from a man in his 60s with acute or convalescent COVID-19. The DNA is TGCGCCAGCAGCGCTTCCGGGACAGCGGGAGATACGCAGTATTTT. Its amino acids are CASSASGTAGDTQYF.